What follows are 15 T cell receptor beta chains derived from one specimen sequenced in a study of T cell repertoires in cytomegalovirus infection. MiXCR was run by TCRdb on the reads, yielding one entry per CDR3 protein. The sample records 200,000 to 300,000 distinct CDR3 sequences, roughly 9.1% being singletons. The sequencing input was PBMCs. The origin of the receptors is a human donor in good health (CMV status not recorded). Some clones in this sample may be carry-over from other donors' samples.

This clonotype occurred many times. V gene TRBV28 combines with J gene TRBJ1-1, with D tentatively TRBD1 (5 bases). Per the germline V gene, CDR1 is MDHEN and CDR2 is SYDVKM. V gave up 2 bases and J gave up 4 bases, with 11 bases separating them. The CDR3 has 14 residues. The CDR3 DNA reads as TGTGCCAGCAGTTTAAGGGGAGTAGGCACTGAAGCTTTCTTT. This translates into CASSLRGVGTEAFF.

This clonotype has ten or more counts. This chain uses TRBV12-3 or TRBV12-4 with TRBJ1-1; unclear D gene. The CDR3 sequence is 13 residues long. Trimming took 4 bases from V and 5 from J, leaving 11 bases between them. The CDR3 sequence is CASSYGEFTEAFF. In nucleotides, the CDR3 is TGTGCCAGCAGTTATGGGGAATTTACTGAAGCTTTCTTT.

This clonotype was detected ten times or more. J is TRBJ2-1 and V is TRBV27, with 7 bases that match TRBD1. With 6 bases clipped from V and 3 bases from J, the junction kept 8 bases outside the gene matches. The CDR3 runs 15 residues. Germline loops: CDR1 MNHEY, CDR2 SMNVEV (reference sequence). The CDR3 spells CASRNVRGFYNEQFF. The CDR3 region has the DNA TGTGCCAGCAGAAACGTCAGGGGGTTCTACAATGAGCAGTTCTTC.

CDR3 residues: CASAGGRGVGTDTQYF. In DNA form, the CDR3 reads TGTGCCAGCGCCGGGGGGAGGGGTGTCGGCACAGATACGCAGTATTTT. The chain uses TRBV6-6 and TRBJ2-3; 7 nucleotides agree with TRBD2. The V segment lost 8 bases and the J segment 1 base; nucleotides outside the gene matches: 12. Germline CDR1 reads MNHNY; CDR2 reads SVGAGI (reference sequence). The length of the CDR3 is 16 residues.

At least ten counts were recorded for this clonotype. The CDR3 region has the DNA TGTGCCAGCGGGGCAGGGGGAAATGGCTACACCTTC. This codes for CASGAGGNGYTF. The rearrangement uses TRBV7-2 and TRBJ1-2; 7 bases align to TRBD1. The CDR3 is 12 amino acids. Unmatched junction bases numbered 6, after V lost 8 bases and J lost 6 bases. Germline values: CDR1 SGHTA, CDR2 FQGNSA.

This clonotype occurred many times. The CDR3 is CASSLAGTSNYEQYF. CDR3 coding DNA: TGTGCCAGCAGCTTGGCAGGGACTTCGAACTACGAGCAGTACTTC. The V and J genes are TRBV7-2 and TRBJ2-7; possible D gene TRBD2, 6 bases. V was shortened by 3 bases and J by 3 bases, with 15 bases between the two germline ends. CDR1 and CDR2 from the germline V gene are SGHTA and FQGNSA. The length of the CDR3 is 15 residues.

Ten or more counts support this clonotype. The chain carries TRBV7-2 and TRBJ2-3; 13 bases are a match to TRBD2. This CDR3 has 17 amino acids. Germline lookup yields CDR1 SGHTA and CDR2 FQGNSA. The ends lost 5 bases at V and 0 bases at J; junction bases unmatched: 5. The CDR3 reads CASSRTSGGLSTDTQYF. CDR3 nucleotide sequence: TGTGCCAGCAGCCGGACTAGCGGGGGCCTCAGCACAGATACGCAGTATTTT.

Many counts were recorded for this clonotype. The chain combines TRBV7-2 with TRBJ1-3, with D perhaps matching TRBD1 (5 bases). Trimming removed 2 bases at V and 4 bases at J, with 15 bases between. This CDR3 is built from 16 residues. CDR1 is SGHTA and CDR2 is FQGNSA in the germline V gene. CDR3 region: CASSLRGLGLGNTIYF. DNA of the CDR3: TGTGCCAGCAGCTTACGAGGTCTGGGGCTCGGAAACACCATATATTTT. Combining the CDR3 with reference TRBV7-2 and TRBJ1-3 gives the whole variable domain GAGVSQSPSNKVTEKGKDVELRCDPISGHTALYWYRQSLGQGLEFLIYFQGNSAPDKSGLPSDRFSAERTGGSVSTLTIQRTQQEDSAVYLCASSLRGLGLGNTIYFGEGSWLTVV.

This clonotype has a count of ten or more. The chain combines TRBV7-3 with TRBJ2-6; D is unclear. There are 15 residues in the CDR3. The V gene's germline CDR1 is SGHTA and CDR2 FQGTGA. V lost 5 bases to trimming and J lost 0 bases, with 8 bases between them. CDR3 DNA sequence: TGTGCCAGCAGCGTTACGAACTCTGGGGCCAACGTCCTGACTTTC. This sequence encodes CASSVTNSGANVLTF.

This clonotype was detected many times. The chain carries TRBV7-2 and TRBJ1-1; D not certain. The CDR3 has 14 residues. Trimming removed 5 bases at V and 0 bases at J, with 10 bases between. Germline CDR1 is SGHTA and CDR2 is FQGNSA. CDR3 bases: TGTGCCAGCAGCCAGCCCCGGTTGAACACTGAAGCTTTCTTT. It is translated as CASSQPRLNTEAFF.

This clonotype was seen at least ten times. V gene TRBV12-3 or TRBV12-4 combines with J gene TRBJ1-6; 9 nucleotides match TRBD1. V lost 2 bases, J lost 10 bases, and 6 bases stayed unmatched. The CDR3 loop spans 15 amino acids. The CDR3 loop reads CASSLSGQGESPLHF. The CDR3 DNA is TGTGCCAGCAGTTTATCGGGACAGGGAGAGTCACCCCTCCACTTT.

As for this clonotype: A much larger clone sits a single nucleotide away, making a read error possible. The chain recombines TRBV7-2 with TRBJ2-7; D gene uncertain. Germline V gene sequence: CDR1 SGHTA, CDR2 FQGNSA. V lost 7 bases and J lost 5, with 15 bases in between. The CDR3 runs to 13 residues. The CDR3 DNA follows: TGTGCCAGCATCTCCCAAGGGCTAAACGAGCAGTACTTC. Translating it yields CASISQGLNEQYF.

Notes on this clonotype: One junction end does not reproduce the germline sequence, and a read error may be involved. The chain uses TRBV6-9 and TRBJ2-5; D is perhaps TRBD2 (6 bases). Germline V gene lookup returns CDR1 MNHGY and CDR2 SVAAGI. The CDR3 covers 14 residues. The CDR3 spells CACSPPGLKETQYF. The CDR3 DNA is TGTGCCTGCAGTCCGCCGGGACTGAAAGAGACCCAGTACTTC.

J is TRBJ1-2 and V is TRBV5-1; 7 positions agree with TRBD1. The CDR3 runs 14 residues. After removal of 1 base from V and 4 bases from J, the junction contained 4 bases not matched to a gene. Germline V lookup: CDR1 SGHRS, CDR2 YFSETQ. This chain's CDR3 is CASSLTGEGYGYTF. In DNA, the CDR3 is TGCGCCAGCAGCTTGACAGGGGAGGGCTATGGCTACACCTTC. Variable domain in full (rest from reference TRBV5-1 and TRBJ1-2): KAGVTQTPRYLIKTRGQQVTLSCSPISGHRSVSWYQQTPGQGLQFLFEYFSETQRNKGNFPGRFSGRQFSNSRSEMNVSTLELGDSALYLCASSLTGEGYGYTFGSGTRLTVV.

The table lists this clonotype with many counts. This chain links TRBV6-2 or TRBV6-3 with TRBJ1-5, with a possible D match to TRBD1 (5 bases). Trimming took off 4 bases at V and 5 bases at J, with 9 bases between the two ends. Germline loops: CDR1 MNHEY, CDR2 SVGEGT. This CDR3 comprises 13 residues. The CDR3 loop reads CASSWDGHQPQHF. The CDR3 nucleotides are TGTGCCAGCAGTTGGGACGGGCATCAGCCCCAGCATTTT.